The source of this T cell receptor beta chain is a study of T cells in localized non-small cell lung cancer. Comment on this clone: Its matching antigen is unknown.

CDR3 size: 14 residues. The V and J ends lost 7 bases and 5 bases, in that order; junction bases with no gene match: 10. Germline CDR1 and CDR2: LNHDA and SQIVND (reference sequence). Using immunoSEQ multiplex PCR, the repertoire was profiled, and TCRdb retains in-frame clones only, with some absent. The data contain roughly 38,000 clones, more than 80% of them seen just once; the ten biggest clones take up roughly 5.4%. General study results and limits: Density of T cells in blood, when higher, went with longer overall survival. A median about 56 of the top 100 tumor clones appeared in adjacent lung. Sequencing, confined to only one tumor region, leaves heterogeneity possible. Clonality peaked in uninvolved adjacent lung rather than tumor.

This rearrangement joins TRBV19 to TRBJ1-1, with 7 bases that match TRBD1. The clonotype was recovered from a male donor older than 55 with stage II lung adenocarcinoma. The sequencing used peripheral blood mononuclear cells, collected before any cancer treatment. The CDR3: CASTPGGIWTEAFF. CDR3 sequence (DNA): TGTGCCAGTACACCAGGGGGTATTTGGACTGAAGCTTTCTTT.